This note documents a single T cell receptor (beta chain) sequence. Its antigen is unknown. The TCRbeta library incorporated unique molecular identifiers. TCRdb itself ran the PCR reads through MiXCR, one entry per CDR3 protein. The profile covers some 81,000 distinct CDR3 sequences, with roughly 15% appearing a single time and 27% taken by the ten largest. This entry comes from a study of T-cell reconstitution after alpha-beta-depleted transplantation in children. Study-wide points: Recipient T cells and thymic progenitors that survived gave rise to the high TCRbeta diversity observed at day 60 in some patients. By about two months after transplant, alpha-beta T cells reportedly arose from several hundred graft clones that had expanded. Fresh T-cell production supplied most of the T-cell counts and diversity seen one year after transplant.

The CDR3 has 15 residues. Per the germline V gene, CDR1 is SGHNT and CDR2 is YENEEA. V shed 5 bases, J shed 10 bases, and the junction held 12 bases outside the gene matches. This TCR was recovered from a male patient aged 2-9 years who had a stem cell transplant for acute lymphoblastic leukemia, so the T cells may come from the graft donor. The sample consisted of PBMCs, mostly from graft donor cells, taken 180 days after TCRalphabeta/CD19-depleted stem cell transplant. The V and J genes are TRBV11-3 and TRBJ2-1, with TRBD2 matching 9 bases. CDR3 amino acids: CASSKRAGLAREQFF. The CDR3 DNA reads as TGTGCCAGCAGCAAAAGGGCTGGACTAGCGAGGGAGCAGTTCTTC. The complete variable domain, with remaining parts taken from reference TRBV11-3 and TRBJ2-1, reads EAGVVQSPRYKIIEKKQPVAFWCNPISGHNTLYWYLQNLGQGPELLIRYENEEAVDDSQLPKDRFSAERLKGVDSTLKIQPAELGDSAVYLCASSKRAGLAREQFFGPGTRLTVL.